A single T cell receptor beta chain is shown here with its context. At one of its ends the junction is not consistent with the germline gene, which may arise from a read error. The CDR3 loop spans 13 amino acids. Looked up from germline, CDR1 is SGHRS and CDR2 is YFSETQ. These data originate in a study of identical twins. Each CDR3 protein is one row after TCRdb ran MiXCR on the 5' RACE reads. In the table there are hundreds of thousands of distinct CDR3 sequences, about 20% of which are singletons. This same sample was also taken into another study, of yellow fever vaccine responses in identical twins.

This chain connects TRBV5-1 to TRBJ2-2, with D uncertain. This TCR was sampled from a woman aged 18-35 years in good health. Sequencing was carried out using CD4+ T cells sorted from blood. CDR3: CASGLVMTGELFF. Written as DNA, the CDR3 is TGCGCCAGCGGCTTGGTCATGACCGGGGAGCTGTTTTTT.